These T cell receptor beta chains were read from a single sample in a study of CD8 T cells in Susac syndrome. Using its own MiXCR run on the immunoSEQ multiplex PCR reads, TCRdb lists one record per CDR3 protein. The table lists about 180,000 distinct CDR3 sequences, 90% to 95% of them singletons. The source material was CD4+ T cells from PBMCs. Source of these receptors: a human donor with Susac syndrome. Each CDR3 is given with its conserved first and last residue. Fields, in order: J gene, D gene, V gene, clone size, CDR3 protein, CDR3 DNA. D genes are given only for firm matches. Clone size, where shown, is once, few, many, or a class for clones that have expanded.

>TRBJ2-3|.|TRBV29-1|.
CSVETAKDTQYF
TGCAGCGTTGAGACAGCAAAGGATACGCAGTATTTT
>TRBJ1-1|TRBD1|TRBV20-1|.
CSASEGGANTEAFF
TGCAGTGCGTCAGAAGGGGGCGCGAACACTGAAGCTTTCTTT
>TRBJ1-1|.|TRBV6-5|.
CASSYQWMNTEAFF
TGTGCCAGCAGTTACCAGTGGATGAACACTGAAGCTTTCTTT
>TRBJ2-7|TRBD1|TRBV5-1|.
CASSLGGTGGSYEQYF
TGCGCCAGCAGCTTAGGCGGGACAGGGGGAAGCTACGAGCAGTACTTC
>TRBJ1-2|.|TRBV5-6|.
CASSLQGSGYTF
TGTGCCAGCAGCTTACAGGGTTCGGGCTACACCTTC
>TRBJ1-6|.|TRBV6-2/TRBV6-3|.
CASSWGRSGGNSPLHF
TGTGCCAGCAGCTGGGGCCGCAGCGGGGGGAATTCACCCCTCCACTTT
>TRBJ1-4|.|TRBV7-9|.
CASSFEGGAGEKLFF
TGTGCCAGCAGCTTCGAAGGGGGGGCTGGTGAAAAACTGTTTTTT
>TRBJ2-7|TRBD2|TRBV11-2|.
CASSHGAGGAWRAHEQYF
TGTGCCAGCAGCCACGGGGCGGGGGGCGCATGGCGGGCTCACGAGCAGTACTTC
>TRBJ1-6|.|TRBV10-3|.
CASRGGGTNSPLHF
TGTGCCAGCCGTGGGGGGGGGACTAATTCACCCCTCCACTTT
>TRBJ2-7|.|TRBV3-1|.
CASRGSYEQYF
TGTGCCAGCAGGGGCTCCTACGAGCAGTACTTC
>TRBJ2-7|TRBD1|TRBV5-5|.
CASSLTMGQGNEQYF
TGTGCCAGCAGCCTTACCATGGGACAGGGCAACGAGCAGTACTTC
>TRBJ1-6|.|TRBV1|.
CTSSQDGQGVYNSPLHF
TGCACCAGCAGCCAAGATGGGCAAGGGGTATATAATTCACCCCTCCACTTT
>TRBJ2-7|TRBD2|TRBV10-2|.
CASSDSGQTYEQYF
TGCGCCAGCAGTGATAGCGGGCAGACCTACGAGCAGTACTTC
>TRBJ2-7|TRBD2|TRBV7-2|.
CASSSPGLGGYEQYF
TGTGCCAGCAGCTCGCCGGGACTAGGAGGCTACGAGCAGTACTTC
>TRBJ2-5|TRBD2|TRBV12-5|.
CASGASGEETQYF
TGTGCTAGTGGGGCCAGCGGGGAAGAGACCCAGTACTTC
>TRBJ2-5|.|TRBV6-1|.
CASLASSGIQETQYF
TGTGCCAGCCTAGCCTCTTCGGGGATCCAAGAGACCCAGTACTTC
>TRBJ1-2|.|TRBV6-5|.
CAVLDPGGDGYTF
TGTGCCGTATTGGATCCGGGGGGGGATGGCTACACCTTC
>TRBJ2-1|TRBD2|TRBV29-1|.
CSILLPLGSGGPVYNEQFF
TGCAGCATCCTGTTGCCCCTGGGTAGCGGGGGGCCAGTATACAATGAGCAGTTCTTC
>TRBJ2-7|.|TRBV5-1|.
CASSLGGDYEQYF
TGCGCCAGCAGCTTGGGGGGCGACTACGAGCAGTACTTC
>TRBJ2-5|TRBD1|TRBV5-1|.
CASSDGQGGKKTQYF
TGCGCCAGCAGCGACGGACAGGGGGGTAAGAAGACCCAGTACTTC
>TRBJ1-6|.|TRBV7-9|.
CASSLRGGSNSPLHF
TGTGCCAGCAGCTTACGAGGAGGGAGCAATTCACCCCTCCACTTT
>TRBJ1-2|.|TRBV7-9|.
CASSLPGTQNTYTF
TGTGCCAGCAGCTTACCCGGGACACAAAACACGTACACCTTC
>TRBJ2-7|.|TRBV3-1|.
CASSQEVPYEQYF
TGTGCCAGCAGCCAAGAGGTCCCATACGAGCAGTACTTC
>TRBJ1-2|TRBD1|TRBV3-1|.
CASSQYGQGAVGYTF
TGTGCCAGCAGCCAATACGGACAGGGGGCAGTTGGCTACACCTTC
>TRBJ2-1|TRBD2|TRBV7-9|once
CASSLLTSVVPNEQFF
TGTGCCAGCAGCTTACTGACTAGCGTCGTCCCCAATGAGCAGTTCTTC
>TRBJ2-7|TRBD1|TRBV29-1|.
CSATTGGFYEQYF
TGCAGCGCTACGACAGGGGGCTTCTACGAGCAGTACTTC
>TRBJ2-1|.|TRBV4-2|.
CASSQDQEPYNEQFF
TGTGCCAGCAGCCAAGACCAGGAGCCATACAATGAGCAGTTCTTC
>TRBJ1-6|.|TRBV7-9|.
CASSPTGTAYNSPLHF
TGTGCCAGCAGCCCGACCGGGACTGCCTATAATTCACCCCTCCACTTT
>TRBJ2-5|.|TRBV19|.
CASSRDRDSMGETQYF
TGTGCCAGTAGTCGTGACAGGGACTCAATGGGGGAGACCCAGTACTTC
>TRBJ2-1|.|TRBV5-4|.
CASSLGADQFF
TGTGCCAGCAGCTTGGGAGCGGATCAGTTCTTC
>TRBJ1-2|.|TRBV5-4|.
CASSGGPNLNYGYTF
TGTGCCAGCAGCGGGGGACCGAACCTTAACTATGGCTACACCTTC
>TRBJ1-1|.|TRBV9|.
CASSVRGDTEAFF
TGTGCCAGCAGCGTACGGGGGGACACTGAAGCTTTCTTT
>TRBJ2-3|TRBD2|TRBV6-1|.
CASSLLFGRGTDTQYF
TGTGCCAGCAGCCTCCTCTTTGGGAGGGGCACAGATACGCAGTATTTT
>TRBJ2-6|.|TRBV3-1|.
CASSYIVQGSSGANVLTF
TGTGCCAGCAGCTACATCGTTCAGGGGAGCTCTGGGGCCAACGTCCTGACTTTC
>TRBJ2-5|.|TRBV20-1|once
CSARRTAVVETQYF
TGCAGTGCGCGCCGGACAGCCGTAGTAGAGACCCAGTACTTC
>TRBJ2-1|.|TRBV10-3|.
CAISDRGGSYNEQFF
TGTGCCATCAGTGACCGGGGTGGCTCCTACAATGAGCAGTTCTTC
>TRBJ1-5|.|TRBV2|.
CASSERQLDSNQPQHF
TGTGCCAGCAGTGAACGGCAGCTGGATAGCAATCAGCCCCAGCATTTT
>TRBJ1-5|.|TRBV20-1|.
CSAQTDSNQPQHF
TGCAGTGCCCAAACGGATAGCAATCAGCCCCAGCATTTT
>TRBJ1-1|.|TRBV7-9|.
CASSPRDTKAFF
TGTGCCAGCAGCCCCCGGGACACAAAAGCTTTCTTT
>TRBJ2-5|.|TRBV5-6|.
CASSSLVRETQYF
TGTGCCAGCAGCTCGCTAGTAAGAGAGACCCAGTACTTC
>TRBJ1-2|.|TRBV3-1|.
CASSQTYYGYTF
TGTGCCAGCAGCCAAACGTACTATGGCTACACCTTC
>TRBJ1-1|TRBD1|TRBV6-2/TRBV6-3|few
CASSQGQEAFF
TGTGCCAGCAGTCAGGGACAGGAAGCTTTCTTT
>TRBJ1-2|.|TRBV5-4|.
CASSLEGYYGYTF
TGTGCCAGCAGCTTGGAGGGGTACTATGGCTACACCTTC
>TRBJ2-5|TRBD2|TRBV7-9|.
CASSSTSGQTQYF
TGTGCCAGCAGCTCGACTAGCGGGCAGACCCAGTACTTC
>TRBJ1-1|TRBD1|TRBV3-1|.
CASSQEWVGQGAGAFF
TGTGCCAGCAGCCAGGAATGGGTAGGGCAGGGGGCTGGGGCTTTCTTT
>TRBJ2-2|.|TRBV5-1|.
CASSRDPDTGELFF
TGCGCCAGCAGCCGTGACCCTGACACCGGGGAGCTGTTTTTT
>TRBJ2-2|.|TRBV28|.
CASSFGARELFF
TGTGCCAGCAGTTTTGGGGCGAGGGAGCTGTTTTTT
>TRBJ2-1|.|TRBV6-6|.
CASSYGSSYNEQFF
TGTGCCAGCAGTTACGGCAGCTCCTACAATGAGCAGTTCTTC
>TRBJ2-7|TRBD1|TRBV12-3/TRBV12-4|few
CASSLGQNYEQYF
TGTGCCAGCAGTTTGGGACAGAACTACGAGCAGTACTTC
>TRBJ1-3|.|TRBV5-1|.
CASSLDGRGNTIYF
TGCGCCAGCAGCTTGGATGGGAGAGGAAACACCATATATTTT
>TRBJ2-5|.|TRBV20-1|.
CSAPGPSAETQYF
TGCAGTGCTCCCGGACCGAGTGCAGAGACCCAGTACTTC
>TRBJ1-5|.|TRBV10-3|once
CAISDREGNQPQHF
TGTGCCATCAGTGACAGGGAGGGAAATCAGCCCCAGCATTTT
>TRBJ2-7|TRBD2|TRBV30|.
CAWSKSGVHYEQYF
TGTGCCTGGAGCAAAAGCGGGGTGCACTACGAGCAGTACTTC
>TRBJ2-4|.|TRBV18|.
CASSPPWENIQYF
TGTGCCAGCTCACCCCCTTGGGAAAACATTCAGTACTTC
>TRBJ2-7|.|TRBV7-9|.
CASSPADRSYEQYF
TGTGCCAGCAGCCCCGCCGACAGGTCCTACGAGCAGTACTTC